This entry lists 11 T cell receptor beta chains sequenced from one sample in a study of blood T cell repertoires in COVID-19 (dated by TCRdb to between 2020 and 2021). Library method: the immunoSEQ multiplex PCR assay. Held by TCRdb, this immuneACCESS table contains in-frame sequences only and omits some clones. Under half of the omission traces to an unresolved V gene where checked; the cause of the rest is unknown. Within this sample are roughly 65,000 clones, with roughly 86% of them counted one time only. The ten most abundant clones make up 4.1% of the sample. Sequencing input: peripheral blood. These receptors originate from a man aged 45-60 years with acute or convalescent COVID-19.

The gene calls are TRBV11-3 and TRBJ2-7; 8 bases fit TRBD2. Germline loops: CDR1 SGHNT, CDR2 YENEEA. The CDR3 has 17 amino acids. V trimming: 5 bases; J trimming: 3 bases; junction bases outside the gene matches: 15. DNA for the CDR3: TGTGCCAGCAGCCGCCGGGGCGTCGGGAGGGCCTTCTACGAGCAGTACTTC. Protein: CASSRRGVGRAFYEQYF.

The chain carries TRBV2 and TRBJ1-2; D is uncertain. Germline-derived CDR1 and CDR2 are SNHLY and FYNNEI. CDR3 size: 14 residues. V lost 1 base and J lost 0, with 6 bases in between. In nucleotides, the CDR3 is TGTGCCAGCAGTGAAGGCACGGCTAACTATGGCTACACCTTC. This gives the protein CASSEGTANYGYTF.

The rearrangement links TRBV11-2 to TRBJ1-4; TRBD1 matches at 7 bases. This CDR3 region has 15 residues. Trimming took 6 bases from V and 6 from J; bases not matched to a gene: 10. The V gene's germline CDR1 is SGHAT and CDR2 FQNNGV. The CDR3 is CASRGPGQSDEKLFF. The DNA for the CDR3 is TGTGCCAGCAGGGGCCCGGGACAGTCAGATGAAAAACTGTTTTTT.

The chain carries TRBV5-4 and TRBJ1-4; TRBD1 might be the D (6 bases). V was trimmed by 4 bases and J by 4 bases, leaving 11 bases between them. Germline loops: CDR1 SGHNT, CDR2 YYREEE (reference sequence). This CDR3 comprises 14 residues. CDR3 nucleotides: TGTGCCAGCAGCCTGGACAGCTATAATGAAAAACTGTTTTTT. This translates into CASSLDSYNEKLFF.

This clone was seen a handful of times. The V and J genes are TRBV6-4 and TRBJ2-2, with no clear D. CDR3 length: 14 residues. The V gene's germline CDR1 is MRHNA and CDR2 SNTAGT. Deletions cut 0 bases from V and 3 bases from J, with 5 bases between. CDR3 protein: CASSDSIDTGELFF. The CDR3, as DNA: TGTGCCAGCAGTGACTCAATCGACACCGGGGAGCTGTTTTTT.

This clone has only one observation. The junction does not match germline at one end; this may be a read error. The CDR3: CASSQDSTGLDF. DNA of the CDR3: TGTGCCAGCAGTCAAGACTCGACAGGCCTGGACTTC. The chain recombines TRBV12-3 or TRBV12-4 with TRBJ1-2, with D possibly being TRBD1 (6 bases). The CDR3 is 12 residues long.

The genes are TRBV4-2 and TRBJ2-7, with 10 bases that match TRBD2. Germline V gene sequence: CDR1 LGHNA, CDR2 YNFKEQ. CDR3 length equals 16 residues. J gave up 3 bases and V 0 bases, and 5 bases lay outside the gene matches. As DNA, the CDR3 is TGTGCCAGCAGCCAAGAACCTAGCGGGGGATTCTACGAGCAGTACTTC. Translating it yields CASSQEPSGGFYEQYF.

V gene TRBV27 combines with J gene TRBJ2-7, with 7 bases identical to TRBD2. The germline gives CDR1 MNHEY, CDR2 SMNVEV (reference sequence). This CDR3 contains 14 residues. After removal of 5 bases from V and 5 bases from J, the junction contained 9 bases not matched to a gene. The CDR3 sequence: CASSTQRGFDEQYF. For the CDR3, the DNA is TGTGCCAGCAGTACCCAGCGGGGTTTTGACGAGCAGTACTTC.

The CDR3 reads CASGTSTPNEQFF. The CDR3, as DNA: TGTGCCAGCGGGACTAGTACACCCAATGAGCAGTTCTTC. This chain connects TRBV6-5 to TRBJ2-1; 8 bases fit TRBD2. Trimming cost V 8 bases and J 6 bases; bases outside gene matches: 6. The CDR3 loop spans 13 amino acids. Germline CDR1 reads MNHEY; CDR2 reads SVGAGI.

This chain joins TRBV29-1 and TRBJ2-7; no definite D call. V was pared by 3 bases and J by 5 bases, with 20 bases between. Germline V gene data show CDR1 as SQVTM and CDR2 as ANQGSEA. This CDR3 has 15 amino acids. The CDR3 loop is CSVDSPFGHRNEQYF. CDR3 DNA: TGCAGCGTTGACTCACCCTTTGGGCACCGGAACGAGCAGTACTTC.

The CDR3 sequence is CASSVEPRGLAKAGSTDTQYF. The CDR3 nucleotides read TGTGCCAGCAGCGTAGAGCCCCGGGGGCTAGCGAAAGCGGGAAGCACAGATACGCAGTATTTT. The chain has TRBV9 and TRBJ2-3, with D perhaps TRBD2 (7 bases). The CDR3 runs to 21 residues. The ends were cut back, 0 bases at V and 0 bases at J, with 26 bases in the middle. Germline lookup yields CDR1 SGDLS and CDR2 YYNGEE. The whole variable domain, remainder taken from reference TRBV9 and TRBJ2-3, is DSGVTQTPKHLITATGQRVTLRCSPRSGDLSVYWYQQSLDQGLQFLIQYYNGEERAKGNILERFSAQQFPDLHSELNLSSLELGDSALYFCASSVEPRGLAKAGSTDTQYFGPGTRLTVL.